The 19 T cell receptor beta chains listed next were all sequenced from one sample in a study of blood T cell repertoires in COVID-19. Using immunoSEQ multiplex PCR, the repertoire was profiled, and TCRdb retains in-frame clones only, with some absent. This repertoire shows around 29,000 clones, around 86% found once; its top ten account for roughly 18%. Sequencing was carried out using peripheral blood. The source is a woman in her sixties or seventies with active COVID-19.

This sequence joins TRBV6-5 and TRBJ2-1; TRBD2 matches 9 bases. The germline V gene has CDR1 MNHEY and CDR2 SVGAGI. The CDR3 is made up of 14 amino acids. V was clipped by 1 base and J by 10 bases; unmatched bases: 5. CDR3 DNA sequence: TGTGCCAGCAGTTACTATAGCGGGAGCGGGGAGCAGTTCTTC. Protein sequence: CASSYYSGSGEQFF.

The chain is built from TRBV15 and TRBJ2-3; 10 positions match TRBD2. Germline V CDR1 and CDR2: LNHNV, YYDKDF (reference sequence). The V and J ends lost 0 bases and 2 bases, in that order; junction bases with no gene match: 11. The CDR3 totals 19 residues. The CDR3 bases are TGTGCCACCAGCAGAGATTGGGGGGCTAGCGGGGGATACACAGATACGCAGTATTTT. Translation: CATSRDWGASGGYTDTQYF.

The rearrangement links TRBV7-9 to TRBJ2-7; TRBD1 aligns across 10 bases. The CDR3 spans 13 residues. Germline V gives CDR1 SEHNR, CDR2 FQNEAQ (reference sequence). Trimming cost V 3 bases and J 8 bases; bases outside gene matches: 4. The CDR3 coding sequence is TGTGCCAGCAGCTTCGACAGGGGGCAGCAGCAGTACTTC. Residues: CASSFDRGQQQYF.

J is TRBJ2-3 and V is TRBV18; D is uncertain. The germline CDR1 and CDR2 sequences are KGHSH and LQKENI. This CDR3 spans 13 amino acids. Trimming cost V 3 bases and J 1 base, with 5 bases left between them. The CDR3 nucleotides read TGTGCCAGCTCACCTTCAGGCACAGATACGCAGTATTTT. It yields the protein CASSPSGTDTQYF.

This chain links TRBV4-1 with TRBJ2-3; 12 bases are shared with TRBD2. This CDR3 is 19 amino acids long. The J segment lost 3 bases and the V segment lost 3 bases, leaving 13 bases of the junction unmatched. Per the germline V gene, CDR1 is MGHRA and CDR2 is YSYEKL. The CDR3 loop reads CASSHPVGLAGGPTDTQYF. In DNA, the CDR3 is TGCGCCAGCAGCCATCCCGTGGGGCTAGCGGGAGGGCCTACAGATACGCAGTATTTT.

The CDR3 coding sequence is TGCGCCAGCAGCTTGGGGAGCGGAGGGAGCACAGATACGCAGTATTTT. It translates to CASSLGSGGSTDTQYF. The chain uses TRBV5-1 and TRBJ2-3; D is possibly TRBD2 (6 bases). Trimming left V 0 bases short and J 0 bases short, with 11 bases between. Germline V gene lookup returns CDR1 SGHRS and CDR2 YFSETQ. This CDR3 has 16 residues.

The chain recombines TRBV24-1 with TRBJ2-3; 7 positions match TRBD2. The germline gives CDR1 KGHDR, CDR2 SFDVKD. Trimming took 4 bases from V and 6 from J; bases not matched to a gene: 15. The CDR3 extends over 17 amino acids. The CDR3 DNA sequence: TGTGCCACCAGTGAGTTGGCTAGCGGCCGCCGCTCCGATACGCAGTATTTT. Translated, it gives CATSELASGRRSDTQYF.

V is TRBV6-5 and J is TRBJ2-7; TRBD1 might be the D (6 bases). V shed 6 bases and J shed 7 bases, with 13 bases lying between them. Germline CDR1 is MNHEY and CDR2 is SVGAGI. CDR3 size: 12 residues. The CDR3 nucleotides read TGTGCCAGCAGAAGCAGGGGTTTTGAGCAGTACTTC. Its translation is CASRSRGFEQYF.

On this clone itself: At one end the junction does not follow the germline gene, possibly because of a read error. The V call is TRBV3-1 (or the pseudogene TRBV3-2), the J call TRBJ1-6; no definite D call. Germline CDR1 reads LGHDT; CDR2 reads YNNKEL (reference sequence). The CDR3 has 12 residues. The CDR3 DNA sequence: TGTGTCAGCAGCCTCGGGGATTCACCCCTCCACTTT. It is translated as CVSSLGDSPLHF.

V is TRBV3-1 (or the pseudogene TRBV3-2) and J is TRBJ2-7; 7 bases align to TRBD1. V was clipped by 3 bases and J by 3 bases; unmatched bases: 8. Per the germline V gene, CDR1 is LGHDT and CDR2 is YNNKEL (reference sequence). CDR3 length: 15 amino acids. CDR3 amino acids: CASSQTPGQIYEQYF. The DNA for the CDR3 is TGTGCCAGCAGCCAGACACCGGGACAGATCTACGAGCAGTACTTC.

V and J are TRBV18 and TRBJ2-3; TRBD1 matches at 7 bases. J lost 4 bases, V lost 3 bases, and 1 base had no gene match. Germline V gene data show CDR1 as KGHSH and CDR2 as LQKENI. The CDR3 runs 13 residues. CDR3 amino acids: CASSPTGPDTQYF. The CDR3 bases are TGTGCCAGCTCACCGACAGGGCCAGATACGCAGTATTTT.

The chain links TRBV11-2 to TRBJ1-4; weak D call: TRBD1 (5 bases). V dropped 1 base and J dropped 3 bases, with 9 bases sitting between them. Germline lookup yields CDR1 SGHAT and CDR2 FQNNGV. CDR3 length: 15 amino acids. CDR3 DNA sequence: TGTGCCAGCAGCTTAGCGGGGGGGGCTAATGAAAAACTGTTTTTT. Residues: CASSLAGGANEKLFF.

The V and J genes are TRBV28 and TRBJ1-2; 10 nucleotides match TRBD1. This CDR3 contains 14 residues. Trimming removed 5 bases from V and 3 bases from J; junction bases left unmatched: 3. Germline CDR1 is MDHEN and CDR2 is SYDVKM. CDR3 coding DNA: TGTGCCAGCAGTAGACAGGGGGCATACTATGGCTACACCTTC. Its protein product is CASSRQGAYYGYTF.

CDR3 bases: TGTGCCAGCGGCGGACAGGGGGATTACGAGCAGTACTTC. It yields the protein CASGGQGDYEQYF. This sequence joins TRBV3-1 (or the pseudogene TRBV3-2) and TRBJ2-7; 10 bases are a match to TRBD1. The junction had 5 bases not matched to a gene; V was cut back by 8 bases and J by 4 bases. Germline V gene lookup returns CDR1 LGHDT and CDR2 YNNKEL (reference sequence). This CDR3 spans 13 amino acids.

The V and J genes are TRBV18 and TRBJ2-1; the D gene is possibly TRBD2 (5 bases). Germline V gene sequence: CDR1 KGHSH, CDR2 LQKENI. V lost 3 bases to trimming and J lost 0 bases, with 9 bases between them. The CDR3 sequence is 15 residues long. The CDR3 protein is CASSPGRSSYNEQFF. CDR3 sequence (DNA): TGTGCCAGCTCACCGGGGAGAAGCTCCTACAATGAGCAGTTCTTC. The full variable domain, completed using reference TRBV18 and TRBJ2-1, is NAGVMQNPRHLVRRRGQEARLRCSPMKGHSHVYWYRQLPEEGLKFMVYLQKENIIDESGMPKERFSAEFPKEGPSILRIQQVVRGDSAAYFCASSPGRSSYNEQFFGPGTRLTVL.

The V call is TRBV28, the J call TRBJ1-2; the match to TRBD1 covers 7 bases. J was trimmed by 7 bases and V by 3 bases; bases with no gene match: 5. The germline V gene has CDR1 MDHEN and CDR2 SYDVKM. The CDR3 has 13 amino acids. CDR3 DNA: TGTGCCAGCAGTTTCCGAGGGGGCGGTGGCTACACCTTC. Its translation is CASSFRGGGGYTF.

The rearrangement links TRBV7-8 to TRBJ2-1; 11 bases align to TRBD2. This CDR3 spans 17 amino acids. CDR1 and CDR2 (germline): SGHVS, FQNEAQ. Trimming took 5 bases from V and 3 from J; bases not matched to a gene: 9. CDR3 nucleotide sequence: TGTGCCAGCAGCGCACGTTCGACTAGCGGGATCTACAATGAGCAGTTCTTC. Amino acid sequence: CASSARSTSGIYNEQFF.

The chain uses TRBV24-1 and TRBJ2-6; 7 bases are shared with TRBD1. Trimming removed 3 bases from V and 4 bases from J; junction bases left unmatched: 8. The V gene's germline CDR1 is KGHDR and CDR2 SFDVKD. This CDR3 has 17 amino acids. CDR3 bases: TGTGCCACCAGTGATCCCAAAACAGGGGCCGGGGCCAACGTCCTGACTTTC. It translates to CATSDPKTGAGANVLTF.

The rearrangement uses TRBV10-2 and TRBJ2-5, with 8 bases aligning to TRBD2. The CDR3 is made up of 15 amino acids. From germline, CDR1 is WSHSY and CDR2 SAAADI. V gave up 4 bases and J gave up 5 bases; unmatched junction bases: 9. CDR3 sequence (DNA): TGCGCCAGCAGTGGAACTAGCGGTGGGGGGGAGACCCAGTACTTC. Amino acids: CASSGTSGGGETQYF.